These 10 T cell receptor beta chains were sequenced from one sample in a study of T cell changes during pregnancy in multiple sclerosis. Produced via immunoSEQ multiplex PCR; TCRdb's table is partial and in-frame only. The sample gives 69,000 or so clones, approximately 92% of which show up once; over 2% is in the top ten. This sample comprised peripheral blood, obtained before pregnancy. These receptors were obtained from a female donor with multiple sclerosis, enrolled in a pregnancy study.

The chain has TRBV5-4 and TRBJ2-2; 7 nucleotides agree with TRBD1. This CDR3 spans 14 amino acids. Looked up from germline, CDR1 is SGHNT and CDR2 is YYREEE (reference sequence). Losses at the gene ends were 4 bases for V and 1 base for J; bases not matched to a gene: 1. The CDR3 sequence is CASSRTGNTGELFF. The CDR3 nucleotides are TGTGCCAGCAGCCGGACAGGGAACACCGGGGAGCTGTTTTTT.

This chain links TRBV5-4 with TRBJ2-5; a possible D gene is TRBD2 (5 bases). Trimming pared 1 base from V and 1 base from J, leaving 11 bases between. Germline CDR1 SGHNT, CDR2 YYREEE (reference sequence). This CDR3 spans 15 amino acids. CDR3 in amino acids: CASSLIRDPQETQYF. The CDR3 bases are TGTGCCAGCAGCTTGATCCGGGATCCCCAAGAGACCCAGTACTTC.

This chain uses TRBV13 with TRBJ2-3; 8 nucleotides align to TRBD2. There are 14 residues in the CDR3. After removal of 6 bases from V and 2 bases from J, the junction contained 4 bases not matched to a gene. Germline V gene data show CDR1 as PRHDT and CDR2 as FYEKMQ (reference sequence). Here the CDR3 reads CASRKRGHTDTQYF. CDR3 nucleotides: TGTGCCAGCAGGAAGCGGGGGCACACAGATACGCAGTATTTT.

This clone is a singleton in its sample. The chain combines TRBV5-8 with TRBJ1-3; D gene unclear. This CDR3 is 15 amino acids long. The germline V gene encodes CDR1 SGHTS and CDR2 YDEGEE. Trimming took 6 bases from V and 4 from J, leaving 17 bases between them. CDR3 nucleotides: TGTGCCAGCACCCAACGCGGACTGGGGGGAAACACCATATATTTT. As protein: CASTQRGLGGNTIYF.

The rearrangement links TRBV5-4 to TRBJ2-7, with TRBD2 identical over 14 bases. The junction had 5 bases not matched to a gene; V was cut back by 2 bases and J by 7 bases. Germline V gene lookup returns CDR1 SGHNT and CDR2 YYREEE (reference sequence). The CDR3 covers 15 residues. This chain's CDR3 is CASSFPGLAGEEQYF. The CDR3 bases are TGTGCCAGCAGCTTTCCGGGACTAGCGGGAGAGGAGCAGTACTTC.

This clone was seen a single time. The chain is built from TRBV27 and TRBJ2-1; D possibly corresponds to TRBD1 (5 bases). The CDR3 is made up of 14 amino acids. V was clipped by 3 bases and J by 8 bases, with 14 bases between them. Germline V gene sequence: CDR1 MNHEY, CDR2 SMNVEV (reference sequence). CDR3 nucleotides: TGTGCCAGCAGTTTTGTTGGGGCTGGCGATGAGCAGTTCTTC. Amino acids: CASSFVGAGDEQFF.

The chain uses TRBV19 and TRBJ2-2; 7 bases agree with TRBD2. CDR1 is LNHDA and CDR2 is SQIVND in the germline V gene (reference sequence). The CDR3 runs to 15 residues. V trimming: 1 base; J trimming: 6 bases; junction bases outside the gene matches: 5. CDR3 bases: TGTGCCAGTAGTATAGGACGGGGGGATGCCGGGGAGCTGTTTTTT. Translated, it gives CASSIGRGDAGELFF.

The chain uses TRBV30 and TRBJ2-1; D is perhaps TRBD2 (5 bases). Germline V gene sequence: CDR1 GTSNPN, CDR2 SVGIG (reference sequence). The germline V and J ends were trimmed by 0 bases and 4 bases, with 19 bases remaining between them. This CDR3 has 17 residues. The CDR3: CAWSVAIGAAGYNEQFF. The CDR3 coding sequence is TGTGCCTGGAGTGTCGCCATAGGAGCGGCTGGGTACAATGAGCAGTTCTTC.

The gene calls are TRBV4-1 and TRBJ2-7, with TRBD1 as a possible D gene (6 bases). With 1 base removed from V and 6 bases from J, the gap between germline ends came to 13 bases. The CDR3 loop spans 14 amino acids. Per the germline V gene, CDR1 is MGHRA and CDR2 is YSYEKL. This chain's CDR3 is CASSQAFRGLEQYF. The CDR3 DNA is TGCGCCAGCAGCCAAGCTTTCAGGGGCCTCGAGCAGTACTTC.

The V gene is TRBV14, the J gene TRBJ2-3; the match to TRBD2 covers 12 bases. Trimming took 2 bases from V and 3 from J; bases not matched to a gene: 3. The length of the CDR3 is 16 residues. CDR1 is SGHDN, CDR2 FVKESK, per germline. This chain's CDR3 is CASSQLTSGRTDTQYF. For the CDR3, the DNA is TGTGCCAGCAGCCAACTCACTAGCGGGAGGACAGATACGCAGTATTTT.